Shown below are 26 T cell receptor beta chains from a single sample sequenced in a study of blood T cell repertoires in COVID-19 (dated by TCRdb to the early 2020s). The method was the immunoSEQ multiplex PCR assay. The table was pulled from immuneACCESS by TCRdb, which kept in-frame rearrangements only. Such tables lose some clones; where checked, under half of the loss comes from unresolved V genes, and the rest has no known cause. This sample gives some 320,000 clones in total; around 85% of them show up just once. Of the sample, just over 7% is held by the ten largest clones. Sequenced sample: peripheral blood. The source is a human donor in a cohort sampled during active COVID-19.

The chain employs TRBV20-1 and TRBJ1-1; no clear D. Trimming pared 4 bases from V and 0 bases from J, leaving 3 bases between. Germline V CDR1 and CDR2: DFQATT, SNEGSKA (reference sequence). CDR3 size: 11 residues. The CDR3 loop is CSANMNTEAFF. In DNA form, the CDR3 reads TGCAGTGCTAACATGAACACTGAAGCTTTCTTT.

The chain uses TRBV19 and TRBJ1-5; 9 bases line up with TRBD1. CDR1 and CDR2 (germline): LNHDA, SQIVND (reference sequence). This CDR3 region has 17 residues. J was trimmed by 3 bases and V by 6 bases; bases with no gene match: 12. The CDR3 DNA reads TGTGCCAGTAGCCCCCCCCCGGGACAGGGTTTCAATCAGCCCCAGCATTTT. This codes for CASSPPPGQGFNQPQHF.

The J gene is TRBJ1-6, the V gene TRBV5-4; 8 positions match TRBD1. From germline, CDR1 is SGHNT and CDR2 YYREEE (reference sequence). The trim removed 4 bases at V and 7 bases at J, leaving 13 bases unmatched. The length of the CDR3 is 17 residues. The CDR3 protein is CASSQGQGSMVNSPLHF. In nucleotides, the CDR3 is TGTGCCAGCAGCCAAGGACAGGGAAGTATGGTGAATTCACCCCTCCACTTT.

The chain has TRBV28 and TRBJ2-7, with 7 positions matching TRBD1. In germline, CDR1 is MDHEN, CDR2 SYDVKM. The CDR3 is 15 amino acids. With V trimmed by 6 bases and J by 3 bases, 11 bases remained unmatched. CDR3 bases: TGTGCCAGCAGCTGGGACCGGGACAGCAACTACGAGCAGTACTTC. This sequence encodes CASSWDRDSNYEQYF. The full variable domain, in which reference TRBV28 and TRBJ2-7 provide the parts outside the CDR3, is DVKVTQSSRYLVKRTGEKVFLECVQDMDHENMFWYRQDPGLGLRLIYFSYDVKMKEKGDIPEGYSVSREKKERFSLILESASTNQTSMYLCASSWDRDSNYEQYFGPGTRLTVT.

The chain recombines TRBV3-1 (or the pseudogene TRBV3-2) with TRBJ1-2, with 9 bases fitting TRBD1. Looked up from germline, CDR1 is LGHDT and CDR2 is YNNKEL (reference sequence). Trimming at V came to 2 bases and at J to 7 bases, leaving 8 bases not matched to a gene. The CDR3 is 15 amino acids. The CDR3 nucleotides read TGTGCCAGCAGCCAATCCCCTACAGGGGGCTTTGGCTACACCTTC. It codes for CASSQSPTGGFGYTF.

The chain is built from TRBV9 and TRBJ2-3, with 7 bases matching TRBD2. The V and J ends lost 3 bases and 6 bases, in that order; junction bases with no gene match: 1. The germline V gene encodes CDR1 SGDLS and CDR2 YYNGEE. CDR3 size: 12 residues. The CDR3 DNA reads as TGTGCCAGCAGCGGGACTAGGGATACGCAGTATTTT. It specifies CASSGTRDTQYF.

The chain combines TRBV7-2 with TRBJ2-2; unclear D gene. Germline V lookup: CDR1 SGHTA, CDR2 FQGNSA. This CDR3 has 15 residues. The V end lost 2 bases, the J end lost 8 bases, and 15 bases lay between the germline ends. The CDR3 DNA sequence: TGTGCCAGCAGCTTAAATCCAGCGAAGTCTGGGGAGCTGTTTTTT. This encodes CASSLNPAKSGELFF.

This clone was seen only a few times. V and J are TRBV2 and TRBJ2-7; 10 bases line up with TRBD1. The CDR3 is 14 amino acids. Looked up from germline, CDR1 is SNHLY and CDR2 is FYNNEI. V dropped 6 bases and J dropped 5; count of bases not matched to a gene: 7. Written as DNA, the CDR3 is TGTGCCAGCAGCAACCGGGACAGGGGTGACGAGCAGTACTTC. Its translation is CASSNRDRGDEQYF. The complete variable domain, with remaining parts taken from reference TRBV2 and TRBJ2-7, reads EPEVTQTPSHQVTQMGQEVILRCVPISNHLYFYWYRQILGQKVEFLVSFYNNEISEKSEIFDDQFSVERPDGSNFTLKIRSTKLEDSAMYFCASSNRDRGDEQYFGPGTRLTVT.

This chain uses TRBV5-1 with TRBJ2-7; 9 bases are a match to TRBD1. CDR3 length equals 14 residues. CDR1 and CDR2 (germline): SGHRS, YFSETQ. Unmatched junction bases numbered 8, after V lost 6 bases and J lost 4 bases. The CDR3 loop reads CASTTGQGWYEQYF. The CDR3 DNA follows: TGCGCCAGCACCACTGGACAGGGGTGGTACGAGCAGTACTTC.

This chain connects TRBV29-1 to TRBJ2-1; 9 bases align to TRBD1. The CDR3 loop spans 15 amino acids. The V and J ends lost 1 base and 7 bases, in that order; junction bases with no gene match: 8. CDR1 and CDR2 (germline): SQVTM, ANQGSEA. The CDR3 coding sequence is TGCAGCGTTGAAGCCGAACAGGGGGCGATAAATGAGCAGTTCTTC. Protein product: CSVEAEQGAINEQFF.

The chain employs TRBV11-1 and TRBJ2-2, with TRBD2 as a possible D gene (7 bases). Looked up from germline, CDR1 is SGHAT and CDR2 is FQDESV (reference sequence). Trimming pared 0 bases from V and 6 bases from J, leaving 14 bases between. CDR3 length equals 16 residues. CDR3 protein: CASSLAAGGHAGELFF. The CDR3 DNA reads TGTGCCAGCAGCTTAGCTGCCGGGGGGCACGCCGGGGAGCTGTTTTTT.

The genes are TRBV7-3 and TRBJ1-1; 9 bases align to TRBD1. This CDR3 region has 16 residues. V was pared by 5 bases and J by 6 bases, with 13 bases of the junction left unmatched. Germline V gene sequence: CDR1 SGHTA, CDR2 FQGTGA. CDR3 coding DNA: TGTGCCAGCAGCCCAACAGGGGGCGGGGTTCGCGCTGAAGCTTTCTTT. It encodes CASSPTGGGVRAEAFF.

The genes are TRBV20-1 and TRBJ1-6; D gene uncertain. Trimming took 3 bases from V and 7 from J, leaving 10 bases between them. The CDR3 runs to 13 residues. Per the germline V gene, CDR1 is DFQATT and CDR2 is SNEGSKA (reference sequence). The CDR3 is CSASLFSNSPLHF. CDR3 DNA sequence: TGCAGTGCTAGTCTCTTTTCCAATTCACCCCTCCACTTT.

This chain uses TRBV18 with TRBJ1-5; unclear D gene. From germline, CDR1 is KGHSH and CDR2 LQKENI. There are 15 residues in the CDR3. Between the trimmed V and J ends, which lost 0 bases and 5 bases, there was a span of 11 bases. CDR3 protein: CASSPPGREDQPQHF. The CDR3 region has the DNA TGTGCCAGCTCACCACCGGGCCGGGAAGATCAGCCCCAGCATTTT.

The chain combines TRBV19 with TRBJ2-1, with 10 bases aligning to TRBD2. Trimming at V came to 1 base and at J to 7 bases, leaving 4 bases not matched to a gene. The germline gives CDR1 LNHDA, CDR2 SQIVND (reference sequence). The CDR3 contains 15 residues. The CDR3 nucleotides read TGTGCCAGTAGTATAGGACTAGCGGGCCTAAATGAGCAGTTCTTC. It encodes CASSIGLAGLNEQFF.

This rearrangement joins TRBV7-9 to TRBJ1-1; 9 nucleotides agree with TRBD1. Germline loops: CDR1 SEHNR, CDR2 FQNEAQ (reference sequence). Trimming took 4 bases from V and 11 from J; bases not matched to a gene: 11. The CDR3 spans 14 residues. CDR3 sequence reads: CASSSEGQGISAFF. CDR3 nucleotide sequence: TGTGCCAGCAGCTCAGAGGGACAGGGAATCTCGGCTTTCTTT.

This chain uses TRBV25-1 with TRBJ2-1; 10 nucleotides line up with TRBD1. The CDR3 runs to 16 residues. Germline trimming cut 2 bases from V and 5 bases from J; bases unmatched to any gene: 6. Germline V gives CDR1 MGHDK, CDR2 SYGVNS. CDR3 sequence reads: CASSENPDRGDNEQFF. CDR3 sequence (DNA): TGTGCCAGCAGTGAAAATCCGGACAGGGGGGACAATGAGCAGTTCTTC.

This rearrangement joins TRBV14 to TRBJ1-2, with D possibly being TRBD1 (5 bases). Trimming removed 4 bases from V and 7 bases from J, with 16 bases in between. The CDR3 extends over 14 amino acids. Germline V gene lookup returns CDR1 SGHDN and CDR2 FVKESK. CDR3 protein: CASSRTAGGTGYTF. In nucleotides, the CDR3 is TGTGCCAGCAGCCGAACGGCGGGGGGGACTGGCTACACCTTC.

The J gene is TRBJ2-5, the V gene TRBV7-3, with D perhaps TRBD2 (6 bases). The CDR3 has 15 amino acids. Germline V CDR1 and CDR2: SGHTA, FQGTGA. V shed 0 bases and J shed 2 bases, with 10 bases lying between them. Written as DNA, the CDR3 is TGTGCCAGCAGCTTAACGGGGGGATTGCAAGAGACCCAGTACTTC. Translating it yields CASSLTGGLQETQYF.

CDR3 DNA: TGTGCCAGTAGTATAGAGAGGGGGTCCGGCAATCAGCCCCAGCATTTT. Its translation: CASSIERGSGNQPQHF. V and J are TRBV19 and TRBJ1-5, with D possibly being TRBD1 (6 bases). V shed 0 bases and J shed 2 bases, with 11 bases lying between them. This CDR3 comprises 16 residues. Germline V gives CDR1 LNHDA, CDR2 SQIVND (reference sequence).

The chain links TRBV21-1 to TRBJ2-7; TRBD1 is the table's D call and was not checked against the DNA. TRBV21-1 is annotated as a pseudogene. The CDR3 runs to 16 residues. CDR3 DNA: TGTGCCAGCAGCAAAAAAGGCACCAGGGGACGCTACGAGCAGTACTTC. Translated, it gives CASSKKGTRGRYEQYF.

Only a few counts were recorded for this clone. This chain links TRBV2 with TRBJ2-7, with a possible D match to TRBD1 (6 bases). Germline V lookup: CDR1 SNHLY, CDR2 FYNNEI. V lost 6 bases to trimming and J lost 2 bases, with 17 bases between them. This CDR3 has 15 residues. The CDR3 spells CASRRETGSTYEQYF. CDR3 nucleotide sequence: TGTGCCAGCAGAAGGGAGACAGGATCGACCTACGAGCAGTACTTC.

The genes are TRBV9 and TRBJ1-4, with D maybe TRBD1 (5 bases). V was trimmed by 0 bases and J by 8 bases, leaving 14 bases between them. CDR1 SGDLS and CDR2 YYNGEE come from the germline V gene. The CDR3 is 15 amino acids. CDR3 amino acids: CASSVDSGGSEKLFF. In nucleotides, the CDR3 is TGTGCCAGCAGCGTAGATTCGGGGGGATCGGAAAAACTGTTTTTT.

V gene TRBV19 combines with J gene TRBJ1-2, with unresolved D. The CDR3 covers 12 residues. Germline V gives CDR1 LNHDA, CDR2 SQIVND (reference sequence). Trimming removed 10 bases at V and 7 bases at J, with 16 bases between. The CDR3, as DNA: TGTGCCACTACGGTCGATCATGGTGGCTACACCTTC. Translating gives CATTVDHGGYTF.

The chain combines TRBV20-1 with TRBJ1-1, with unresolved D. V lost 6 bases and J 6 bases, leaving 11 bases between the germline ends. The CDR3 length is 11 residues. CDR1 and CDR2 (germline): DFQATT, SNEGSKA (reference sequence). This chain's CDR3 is CSAFGGAEAFF. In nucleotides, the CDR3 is TGCAGTGCCTTCGGCGGGGCTGAAGCTTTCTTT.

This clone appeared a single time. This CDR3 reads CASRWTGSNSPLHF. The CDR3 DNA is TGTGCCTCCCGGTGGACAGGGTCTAATTCACCCCTCCACTTT. V and J are TRBV27 and TRBJ1-6; 8 nucleotides agree with TRBD1. The CDR3 sequence is 14 residues long. J lost 6 bases, V lost 11 bases, and 9 bases had no gene match. The V gene's germline CDR1 is MNHEY and CDR2 SMNVEV (reference sequence).